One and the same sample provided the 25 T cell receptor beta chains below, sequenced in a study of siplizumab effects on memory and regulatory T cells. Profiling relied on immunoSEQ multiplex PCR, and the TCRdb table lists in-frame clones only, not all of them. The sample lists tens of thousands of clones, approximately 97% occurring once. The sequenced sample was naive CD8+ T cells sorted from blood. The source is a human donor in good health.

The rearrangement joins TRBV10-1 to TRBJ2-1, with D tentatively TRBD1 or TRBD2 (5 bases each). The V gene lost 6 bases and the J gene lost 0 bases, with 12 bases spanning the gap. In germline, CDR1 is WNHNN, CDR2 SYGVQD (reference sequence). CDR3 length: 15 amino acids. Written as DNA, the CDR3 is TGCGCCAGCAGCAGGGACGGTAGCTCCTACAATGAGCAGTTCTTC. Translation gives CASSRDGSSYNEQFF.

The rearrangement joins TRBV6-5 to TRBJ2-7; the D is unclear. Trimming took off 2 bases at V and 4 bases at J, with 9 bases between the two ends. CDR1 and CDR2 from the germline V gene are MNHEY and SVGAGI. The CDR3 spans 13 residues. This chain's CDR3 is CASSYTTVYEQYF. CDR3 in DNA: TGTGCCAGCAGTTACACTACGGTTTACGAGCAGTACTTC.

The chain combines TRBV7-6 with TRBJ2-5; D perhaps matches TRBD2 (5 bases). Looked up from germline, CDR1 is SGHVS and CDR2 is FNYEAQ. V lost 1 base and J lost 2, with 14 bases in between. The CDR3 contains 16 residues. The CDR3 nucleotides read TGTGCCAGCAGCTTAGGACCGGGAACCCAACAAGAGACCCAGTACTTC. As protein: CASSLGPGTQQETQYF.

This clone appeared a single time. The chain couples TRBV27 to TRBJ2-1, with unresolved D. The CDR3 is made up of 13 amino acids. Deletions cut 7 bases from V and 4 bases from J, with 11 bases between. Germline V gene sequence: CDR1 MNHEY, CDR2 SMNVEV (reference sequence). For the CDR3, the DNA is TGTGCCAGCACCCCGTCTCATTACAATGAGCAGTTCTTC. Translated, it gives CASTPSHYNEQFF.

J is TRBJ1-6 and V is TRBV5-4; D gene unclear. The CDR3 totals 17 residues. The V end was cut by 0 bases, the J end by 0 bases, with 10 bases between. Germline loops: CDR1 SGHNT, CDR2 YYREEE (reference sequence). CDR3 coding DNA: TGTGCCAGCAGCTTGGGGTCCTCTAACTCCTATAATTCACCCCTCCACTTT. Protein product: CASSLGSSNSYNSPLHF.

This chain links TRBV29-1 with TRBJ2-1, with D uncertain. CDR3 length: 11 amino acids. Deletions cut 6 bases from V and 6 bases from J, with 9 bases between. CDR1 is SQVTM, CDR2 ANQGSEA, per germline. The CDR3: CSVRAPNEQFF. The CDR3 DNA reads TGCAGCGTCCGGGCCCCCAATGAGCAGTTCTTC.

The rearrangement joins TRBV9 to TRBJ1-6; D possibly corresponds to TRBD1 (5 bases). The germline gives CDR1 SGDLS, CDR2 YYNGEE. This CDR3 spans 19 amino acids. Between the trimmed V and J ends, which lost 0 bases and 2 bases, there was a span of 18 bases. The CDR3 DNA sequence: TGTGCCAGCAGCGTAGTAGAGGGACTTCAGAGGACCTATAATTCACCCCTCCACTTT. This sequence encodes CASSVVEGLQRTYNSPLHF.

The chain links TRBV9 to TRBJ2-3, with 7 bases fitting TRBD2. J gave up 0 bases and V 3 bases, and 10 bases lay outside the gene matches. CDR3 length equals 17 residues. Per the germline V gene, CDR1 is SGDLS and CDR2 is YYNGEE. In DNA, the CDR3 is TGTGCCAGCAGCGCTAATAGGGCGGGGGTAAGCACAGATACGCAGTATTTT. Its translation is CASSANRAGVSTDTQYF.

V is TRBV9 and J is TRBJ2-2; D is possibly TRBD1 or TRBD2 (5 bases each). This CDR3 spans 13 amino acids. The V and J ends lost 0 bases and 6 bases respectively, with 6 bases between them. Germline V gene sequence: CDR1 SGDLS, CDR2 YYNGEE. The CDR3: CASSVVGAGELFF. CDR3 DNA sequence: TGTGCCAGCAGCGTAGTGGGGGCCGGGGAGCTGTTTTTT. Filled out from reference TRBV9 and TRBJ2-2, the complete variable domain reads DSGVTQTPKHLITATGQRVTLRCSPRSGDLSVYWYQQSLDQGLQFLIQYYNGEERAKGNILERFSAQQFPDLHSELNLSSLELGDSALYFCASSVVGAGELFFGEGSRLTVL.

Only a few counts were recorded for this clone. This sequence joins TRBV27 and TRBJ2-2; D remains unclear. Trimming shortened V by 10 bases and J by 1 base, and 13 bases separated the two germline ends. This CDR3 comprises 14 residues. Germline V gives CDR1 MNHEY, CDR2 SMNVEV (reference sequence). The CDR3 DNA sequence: TGTGCCACCACAAAGAGTGTGAACACCGGGGAGCTGTTTTTT. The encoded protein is CATTKSVNTGELFF.

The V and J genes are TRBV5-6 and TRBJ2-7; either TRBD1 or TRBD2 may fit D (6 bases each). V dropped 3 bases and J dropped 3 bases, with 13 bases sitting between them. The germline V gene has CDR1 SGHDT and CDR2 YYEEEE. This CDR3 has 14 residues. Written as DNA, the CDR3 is TGTGCCAGCAGCTGGGGGGCAGGTAACTACGAGCAGTACTTC. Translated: CASSWGAGNYEQYF. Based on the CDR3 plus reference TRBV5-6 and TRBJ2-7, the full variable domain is DAGVTQSPTHLIKTRGQQVTLRCSPKSGHDTVSWYQQALGQGPQFIFQYYEEEERQRGNFPDRFSGHQFPNYSSELNVNALLLGDSALYLCASSWGAGNYEQYFGPGTRLTVT.

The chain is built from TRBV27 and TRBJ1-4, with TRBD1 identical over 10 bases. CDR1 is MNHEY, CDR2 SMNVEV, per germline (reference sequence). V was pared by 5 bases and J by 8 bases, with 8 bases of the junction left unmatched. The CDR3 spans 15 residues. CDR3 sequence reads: CASSAIDRGQEKLFF. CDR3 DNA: TGTGCCAGCAGTGCAATAGACAGGGGGCAAGAAAAACTGTTTTTT. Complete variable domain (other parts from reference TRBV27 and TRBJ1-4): EAQVTQNPRYLITVTGKKLTVTCSQNMNHEYMSWYRQDPGLGLRQIYYSMNVEVTDKGDVPEGYKVSRKEKRNFPLILESPSPNQTSLYFCASSAIDRGQEKLFFGSGTQLSVL.

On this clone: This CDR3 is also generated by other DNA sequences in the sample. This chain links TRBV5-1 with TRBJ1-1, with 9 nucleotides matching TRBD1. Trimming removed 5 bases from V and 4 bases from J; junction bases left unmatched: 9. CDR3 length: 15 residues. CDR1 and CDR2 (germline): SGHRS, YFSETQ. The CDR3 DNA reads TGCGCCAGCAGTCCCAGGGACAGGGCGGGCACTGAAGCTTTCTTT. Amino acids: CASSPRDRAGTEAFF.

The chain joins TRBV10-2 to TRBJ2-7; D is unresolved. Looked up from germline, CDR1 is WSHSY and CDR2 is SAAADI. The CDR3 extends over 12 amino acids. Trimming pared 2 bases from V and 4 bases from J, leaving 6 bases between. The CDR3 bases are TGCGCCAGCAGTGAGGTGGCTTACGAGCAGTACTTC. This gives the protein CASSEVAYEQYF.

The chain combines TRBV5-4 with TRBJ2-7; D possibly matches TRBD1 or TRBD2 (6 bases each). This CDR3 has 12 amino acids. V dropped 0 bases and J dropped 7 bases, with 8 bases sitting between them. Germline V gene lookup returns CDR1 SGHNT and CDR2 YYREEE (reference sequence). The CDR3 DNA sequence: TGTGCCAGCAGCTTGGGGGGGGCAGAGCAGTACTTC. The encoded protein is CASSLGGAEQYF.

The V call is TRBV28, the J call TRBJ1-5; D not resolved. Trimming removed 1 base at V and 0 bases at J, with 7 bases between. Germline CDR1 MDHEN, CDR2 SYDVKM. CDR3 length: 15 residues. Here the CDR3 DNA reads TGTGCCAGCAGTTTATCGGCATATAGCAATCAGCCCCAGCATTTT. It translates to CASSLSAYSNQPQHF.

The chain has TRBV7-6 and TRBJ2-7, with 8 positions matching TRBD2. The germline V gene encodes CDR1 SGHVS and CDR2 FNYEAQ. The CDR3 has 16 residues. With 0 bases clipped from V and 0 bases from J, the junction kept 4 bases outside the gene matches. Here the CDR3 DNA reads TGTGCCAGCAGCTTAGCTGGGGCGGGGGGCTCCTACGAGCAGTACTTC. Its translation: CASSLAGAGGSYEQYF.

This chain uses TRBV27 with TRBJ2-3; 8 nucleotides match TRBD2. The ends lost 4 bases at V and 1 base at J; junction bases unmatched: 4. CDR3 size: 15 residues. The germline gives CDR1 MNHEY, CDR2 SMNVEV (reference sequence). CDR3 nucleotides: TGTGCCAGCAGTTCCCCGCGGGGGGGCACAGATACGCAGTATTTT. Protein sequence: CASSSPRGGTDTQYF.

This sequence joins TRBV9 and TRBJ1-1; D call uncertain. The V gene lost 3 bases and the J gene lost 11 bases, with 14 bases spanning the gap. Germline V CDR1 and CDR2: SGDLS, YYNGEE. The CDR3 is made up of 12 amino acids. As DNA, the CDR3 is TGTGCCAGCAGCGACCGACCGGGCACGGCTTTCTTT. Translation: CASSDRPGTAFF.

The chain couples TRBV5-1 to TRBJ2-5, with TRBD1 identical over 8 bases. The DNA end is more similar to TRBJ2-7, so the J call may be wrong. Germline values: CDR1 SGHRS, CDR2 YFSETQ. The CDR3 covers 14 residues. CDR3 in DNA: TGCGCCAGCAGCTTGGTTGACAGGGGCTACGAGCAGTACTTC. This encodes CASSLVDRGYEQYF.

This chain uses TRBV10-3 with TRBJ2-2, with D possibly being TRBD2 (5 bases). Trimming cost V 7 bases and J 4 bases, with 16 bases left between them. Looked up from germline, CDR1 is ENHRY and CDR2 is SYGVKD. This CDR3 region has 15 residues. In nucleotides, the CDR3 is TGTGCCATCAAGGAAACGGGAATGGCCACCGGGGAGCTGTTTTTT. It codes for CAIKETGMATGELFF.

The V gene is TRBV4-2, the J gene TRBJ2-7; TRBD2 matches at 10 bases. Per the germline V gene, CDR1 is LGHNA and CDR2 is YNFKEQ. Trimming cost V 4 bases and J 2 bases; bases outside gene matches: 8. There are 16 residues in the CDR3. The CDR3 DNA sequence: TGTGCCAGCAGCCCAGTCCTAGCGGGGGCCACCTACGAGCAGTACTTC. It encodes CASSPVLAGATYEQYF.

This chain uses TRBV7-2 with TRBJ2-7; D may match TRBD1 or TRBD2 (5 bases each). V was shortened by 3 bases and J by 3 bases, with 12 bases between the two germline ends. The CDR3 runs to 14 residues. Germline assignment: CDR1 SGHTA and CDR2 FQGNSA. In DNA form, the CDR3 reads TGTGCCAGCAGCTTGGGGACGGGGAACTACGAGCAGTACTTC. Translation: CASSLGTGNYEQYF.

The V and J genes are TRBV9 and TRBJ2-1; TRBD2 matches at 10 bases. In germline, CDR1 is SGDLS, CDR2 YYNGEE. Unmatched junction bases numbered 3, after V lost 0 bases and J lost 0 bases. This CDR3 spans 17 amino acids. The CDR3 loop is CASSVATSGASYNEQFF. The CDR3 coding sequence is TGTGCCAGCAGCGTAGCAACTAGCGGGGCCTCCTACAATGAGCAGTTCTTC.

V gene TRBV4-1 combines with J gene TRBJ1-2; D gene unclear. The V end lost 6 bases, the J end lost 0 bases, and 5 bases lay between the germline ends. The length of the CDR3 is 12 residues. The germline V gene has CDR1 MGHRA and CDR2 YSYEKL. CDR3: CASSLTNYGYTF. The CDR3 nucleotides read TGCGCCAGCAGTCTTACTAACTATGGCTACACCTTC.